The 5 T cell receptor beta chains below come from one sample, sequenced in a study of cytomegalovirus exposure and HLA in healthy donors (dated by TCRdb to about 2017). The library was made by the immunoSEQ multiplex PCR assay. For the multiplex PCR, a mixture combining 60 forward primers for TCR Vbeta segments and 13 reverse primers for TCR Jbeta segments was used. The immuneACCESS repertoire file appears here via TCRdb, limited to in-frame rearrangements. These files lack a portion of the clones; in checked studies, under half of the deficit traces to unresolved V genes, and the cause of the others is not known. In all, the sample holds roughly 60,000 clones, and 78% of those were seen once. About 1.5% of the sample rests with the top ten. What was sequenced was PBMCs. These receptors originate from a female donor in good health and CMV-seronegative.

CDR3 in amino acids: CASSVRGRNTGELFF. CDR3 nucleotide sequence: TGTGCCAGCAGCGTGAGGGGGAGAAACACCGGGGAGCTGTTTTTT. The chain joins TRBV9 to TRBJ2-2, with D possibly matching TRBD1 (6 bases). CDR1 and CDR2 from the germline V gene are SGDLS and YYNGEE. Trimming took 2 bases from V and 2 from J, leaving 10 bases between them. CDR3 size: 15 residues.

The V and J genes are TRBV6-1 and TRBJ2-6, with D possibly being TRBD1 (5 bases). CDR1 is MNHNS and CDR2 is SASEGT in the germline V gene. V was cut by 3 bases and J by 1 base, with 13 bases left in between. The CDR3 is 17 amino acids. The CDR3 sequence: CASSDHRRQSGANVLTF. The CDR3 coding sequence is TGTGCCAGCAGTGATCACAGGAGACAATCTGGGGCCAACGTCCTGACTTTC.

The chain combines TRBV7-9 with TRBJ2-7; a possible D gene is TRBD1 (5 bases). The V and J ends lost 2 bases and 5 bases respectively, with 10 bases between them. CDR3 length equals 13 residues. Germline CDR1 and CDR2: SEHNR and FQNEAQ (reference sequence). The CDR3 reads CASSLYPRDEQYF. In DNA, the CDR3 is TGTGCCAGCAGCTTATACCCCAGGGACGAGCAGTACTTC.

The chain joins TRBV7-8 to TRBJ1-5; 7 nucleotides agree with TRBD1. There are 14 residues in the CDR3. J gave up 5 bases and V 4 bases, and 5 bases lay outside the gene matches. CDR1 SGHVS and CDR2 FQNEAQ come from the germline V gene. The CDR3 nucleotides are TGTGCCAGCAGCTCTCGCACAGGGGATCAGCCCCAGCATTTT. It encodes CASSSRTGDQPQHF.

The chain combines TRBV19 with TRBJ1-6, with unresolved D. Trimming pared 3 bases from V and 16 bases from J, leaving 16 bases between. The CDR3 has 13 amino acids. The germline gives CDR1 LNHDA, CDR2 SQIVND (reference sequence). CDR3 amino acids: CASSIRGSRSLHF. The CDR3 nucleotides are TGTGCCAGTAGTATTCGGGGATCCCGATCACTCCACTTT. Full variable domain (outside the CDR3, taken from reference TRBV19 and TRBJ1-6): DGGITQSPKYLFRKEGQNVTLSCEQNLNHDAMYWYRQDPGQGLRLIYYSQIVNDFQKGDIAEGYSVSREKKESFPLTVTSAQKNPTAFYLCASSIRGSRSLHFGNGTRLTVT.